The text below deals with one T cell receptor (beta chain). Its antigen is unknown. No base quality values were provided; no much bigger clone lies one nucleotide off. These data belong to a study of cytomegalovirus exposure and HLA in healthy donors (dated by TCRdb to about 2017). The study in broad terms: According to a later analysis, one platform produced both the 110 or so validation repertoires and the 666 repertoires of the first cohort. The study aimed to test whether cataloging public T cell receptors could reveal signatures of past pathogen exposure. In addition to the first cohort of several hundred subjects, a separate validation cohort of about 120 different subjects was used. To predict cytomegalovirus infection status, the study brought together high-throughput TCR immunosequencing, statistical association of individual TCRs with disease status, and machine learning.

General findings and caveats noted by the study authors: A total of 164 TCR beta chains were listed by the study as associated with cytomegalovirus. Most TCR sequences were seen in very few donors, while some public TCRs were found in many individuals. The classifier was reported to diagnose cytomegalovirus status with high specificity and sensitivity in both the original cohort and the validation cohort. Of the cluster scores, roughly 93% were above 0 in a later analysis, which found that TCRs clustered in the first cohort also tended to co-occur in the approximately 110 validation repertoires. The authors suggested that the approach could potentially be extended to other disease states and immunological phenotypes. In vitro tests confirmed that a few of the cytomegalovirus-associated TCR beta chains recognize cytomegalovirus antigens. The validation cohort had no HLA typing available for a later analysis, so co-occurrence within that cohort was assessed over all 120 or so repertoires.

The donors were included in the validation cohort of 100 to 150 subjects, a group kept apart from the roughly 700-subject first cohort. Library method: the immunoSEQ multiplex PCR assay. As for the original processing: To diagnose cytomegalovirus status from the catalog of TCR beta chain sequences, a statistical classification framework was built. Sourced from immuneACCESS, this table was stored by TCRdb with only in-frame sequences that have V and J called. A share of the clones is absent; for the studies checked, an unresolved V gene accounts for under half, and the remainder has no known explanation. That table supplies the V and J calls and clone size; D and trimming were determined from the DNA. The sample data list about 110,000 clones, and about 88% of these were observed just once. More than 1.5% of the sample belongs to the ten largest clones. The clonotype originates from a young woman in good health and CMV-seropositive. Specimen: PBMCs.

CDR3 sequence: CASSMGTGFYEQYF. The DNA is TGTGCCAGTAGTATGGGGACAGGGTTCTACGAGCAGTACTTC. The receptor chain draws on TRBV19 and TRBJ2-7, and 9 bases in between align with TRBD1. CDR1 and CDR2, looked up from the germline V gene (reference sequence), are LNHDA and SQIVND. Clipping removes 3 bases from V and 3 bases from J, with 3 as the unmatched junction base count. The CDR3 measures 14 amino acids from cysteine to phenylalanine. Left in the record is the CDR3 DNA by itself, 42 bases read in frame from the first base.